These 22 T cell receptor beta chains originate from one sample sequenced in a study of shared clonotypes between healthy human individuals. It was CD45RO-negative cells, positively selected for CCR7, that made up naive CD8 cells, with terminally differentiated effector memory CD45RA+ cells excluded. The repertoire was sequenced with immunoSEQ multiplex PCR; TCRdb's copy has only in-frame clones and lacks some. The profile shows 450,000 to 700,000 clones, about 95% of them singletons. The sequencing input was naive CD8+ T cells sorted from blood. The receptors shown here come from a woman under 40 in good health.

The chain joins TRBV27 to TRBJ2-1; D call uncertain. Trimming removed 6 bases at V and 4 bases at J, with 19 bases between. In germline, CDR1 is MNHEY, CDR2 SMNVEV (reference sequence). The CDR3 contains 16 residues. The CDR3 DNA is TGTGCCAGCAGCCTCTTTTTAGCTCCACCTTACAATGAGCAGTTCTTC. Protein: CASSLFLAPPYNEQFF.

This clone was observed a handful of times. The rearrangement joins TRBV29-1 to TRBJ1-1; D remains ambiguous. V lost 6 bases and J 4 bases, leaving 21 bases between the germline ends. CDR1 and CDR2 (germline): SQVTM, ANQGSEA. The CDR3 loop spans 15 amino acids. Written as DNA, the CDR3 is TGCAGCGTCACCGGGCCTATCTTGGATAGCACTGAAGCTTTCTTT. Translated: CSVTGPILDSTEAFF.

Notes on this clone: Germline and junction disagree at one end, which may indicate a read error. The chain recombines TRBV9 with TRBJ2-5; 7 bases align to TRBD2. CDR3 size: 9 residues. Per the germline V gene, CDR1 is SGDLS and CDR2 is YYNGEE. The CDR3 spells CASSRAGDF. CDR3 DNA sequence: TGTGCCAGCAGCCGGGCGGGAGACTTC.

The chain uses TRBV4-1 and TRBJ1-2, with D perhaps TRBD1 (5 bases). The germline V and J ends were trimmed by 0 bases and 4 bases, with 9 bases remaining between them. This CDR3 spans 14 amino acids. Germline CDR1 is MGHRA and CDR2 is YSYEKL. The DNA of the CDR3 is TGCGCCAGCAGCCAAGATGGGCAGGGCTATGGCTACACCTTC. This sequence encodes CASSQDGQGYGYTF.

The V call is TRBV9, the J call TRBJ2-3; TRBD2 might be the D (5 bases). V lost 4 bases to trimming and J lost 2 bases, with 11 bases between them. The length of the CDR3 is 14 residues. CDR1 is SGDLS, CDR2 YYNGEE, per germline. CDR3 in DNA: TGTGCCAGCAGCCCGGACGGGGTCACAGATACGCAGTATTTT. Translated, it gives CASSPDGVTDTQYF.

The rearrangement links TRBV6-1 to TRBJ2-7; no reliable D call. The V and J ends lost 3 bases and 3 bases respectively, with 12 bases between them. Germline CDR1 is MNHNS and CDR2 is SASEGT. The CDR3 is 14 residues long. The CDR3 reads CASSDEEWGYEQYF. CDR3 nucleotides: TGTGCCAGCAGTGACGAAGAGTGGGGCTACGAGCAGTACTTC.

The chain has TRBV28 and TRBJ1-4, with D tentatively TRBD1 (6 bases). CDR3 length equals 14 residues. The germline V gene encodes CDR1 MDHEN and CDR2 SYDVKM. Between the trimmed V and J ends, which lost 2 bases and 8 bases, there was a span of 12 bases. DNA of the CDR3: TGTGCCAGCAGTTTAAGGGGGGCTGGGGAAAAACTGTTTTTT. The encoded protein is CASSLRGAGEKLFF.

On this clone itself: This sample also contains other DNA sequences that code for the same CDR3. This chain connects TRBV27 to TRBJ2-7, with unresolved D. Per the germline V gene, CDR1 is MNHEY and CDR2 is SMNVEV (reference sequence). The CDR3 extends over 14 amino acids. The ends were cut back, 3 bases at V and 0 bases at J, with 9 bases in the middle. The CDR3 loop is CASSFSGTSYEQYF. CDR3 coding DNA: TGTGCCAGCAGTTTCTCCGGAACCTCCTACGAGCAGTACTTC.

J is TRBJ2-3 and V is TRBV5-6; no reliable D call. Germline CDR1 is SGHDT and CDR2 is YYEEEE. The CDR3 extends over 12 amino acids. V gave up 3 bases and J gave up 0 bases, with 2 bases separating them. In nucleotides, the CDR3 is TGTGCCAGCAGCTGGAGCACAGATACGCAGTATTTT. It yields the protein CASSWSTDTQYF.

The genes are TRBV7-9 and TRBJ2-1; the D is unclear. Germline-derived CDR1 and CDR2 are SEHNR and FQNEAQ (reference sequence). The CDR3 is 14 amino acids. Trimming took off 0 bases at V and 10 bases at J, with 13 bases between the two ends. The CDR3 region has the DNA TGTGCCAGCAGCTTAGCCAACGAGGACGGAGAGCAGTTCTTC. Its protein product is CASSLANEDGEQFF. The full variable domain, its missing parts supplied by reference TRBV7-9 and TRBJ2-1, is DTGVSQNPRHKITKRGQNVTFRCDPISEHNRLYWYRQTLGQGPEFLTYFQNEAQLEKSRLLSDRFSAERPKGSFSTLEIQRTEQGDSAMYLCASSLANEDGEQFFGPGTRLTVL.

The chain joins TRBV27 to TRBJ2-1; 15 positions agree with TRBD2. The CDR3 loop spans 16 amino acids. Germline CDR1 is MNHEY and CDR2 is SMNVEV (reference sequence). The V segment lost 5 bases and the J segment 8 bases; nucleotides outside the gene matches: 7. CDR3 DNA sequence: TGTGCCAGCAGTCCGAAACGGACTAGCGGGAGGGATGAGCAGTTCTTC. It encodes CASSPKRTSGRDEQFF.

This rearrangement joins TRBV28 to TRBJ1-5; maybe TRBD1 (5 bases). V dropped 3 bases and J dropped 9 bases, with 24 bases sitting between them. The CDR3 is made up of 17 amino acids. The germline CDR1 and CDR2 sequences are MDHEN and SYDVKM. The DNA for the CDR3 is TGTGCCAGCAGTTTTGCTGGTCGAGAAGGGGCAGAGGGGCCCCAGCATTTT. The encoded protein is CASSFAGREGAEGPQHF.

The V and J genes are TRBV25-1 and TRBJ2-1; D may be TRBD2 (6 bases). Trimming removed 2 bases at V and 7 bases at J, with 15 bases between. The germline gives CDR1 MGHDK, CDR2 SYGVNS. The CDR3 has 15 residues. CDR3 in DNA: TGTGCCAGCAGTGAACACGGGAGTCTTAGTAATGAGCAGTTCTTC. This sequence encodes CASSEHGSLSNEQFF. Based on the CDR3 plus reference TRBV25-1 and TRBJ2-1, the full variable domain is EADIYQTPRYLVIGTGKKITLECSQTMGHDKMYWYQQDPGMELHLIHYSYGVNSTEKGDLSSESTVSRIRTEHFPLTLESARPSHTSQYLCASSEHGSLSNEQFFGPGTRLTVL.

Concerning this clone itself: This may stem from a read error, because a much larger clone lies one nucleotide away. Different DNA sequences within this sample yield the same CDR3. The V gene is TRBV11-2, the J gene TRBJ1-1; D uncertain. This CDR3 is 11 amino acids long. The germline CDR1 and CDR2 sequences are SGHAT and FQNNGV. The V end lost 3 bases, the J end lost 5 bases, and 4 bases lay between the germline ends. The CDR3 sequence: CASSLGTEAFF. The DNA of the CDR3 is TGTGCCAGCAGCTTGGGTACTGAAGCTTTCTTT.

The chain employs TRBV13 and TRBJ2-3, with 8 bases identical to TRBD2. The CDR3 spans 15 residues. CDR1 and CDR2 (germline): PRHDT, FYEKMQ (reference sequence). Germline trimming cut 3 bases from V and 6 bases from J; bases unmatched to any gene: 8. The CDR3 region is CASSFRAGGGDTQYF. In nucleotides, the CDR3 is TGTGCCAGCAGCTTTAGGGCGGGAGGAGGTGATACGCAGTATTTT.

This chain links TRBV28 with TRBJ2-1; 8 nucleotides match TRBD1. The germline CDR1 and CDR2 sequences are MDHEN and SYDVKM. The CDR3 length is 17 residues. J lost 6 bases, V lost 1 base, and 11 bases had no gene match. The DNA of the CDR3 is TGTGCCAGCAGTTTATATTTCCGGCTGGGGACAGGCAATGAGCAGTTCTTC. As protein: CASSLYFRLGTGNEQFF.

J is TRBJ2-4 and V is TRBV11-2; TRBD2 is a possible D gene (6 bases). Trimming took off 5 bases at V and 0 bases at J, with 23 bases between the two ends. The CDR3 has 19 residues. Per the germline V gene, CDR1 is SGHAT and CDR2 is FQNNGV. The CDR3 reads CASSQKRWSSALAKNIQYF. DNA for the CDR3: TGTGCCAGCAGCCAAAAAAGGTGGTCTAGCGCCCTAGCCAAAAACATTCAGTACTTC.

Comment on this clone: This sample includes further DNA sequences coding for the same CDR3. The chain links TRBV25-1 to TRBJ2-3; D is uncertain. The length of the CDR3 is 13 residues. In germline, CDR1 is MGHDK, CDR2 SYGVNS. Trimming removed 2 bases from V and 2 bases from J, with 5 bases in between. CDR3 sequence reads: CASSEGSTDTQYF. In DNA, the CDR3 is TGTGCCAGCAGTGAAGGCTCCACAGATACGCAGTATTTT.

With regard to this clone: In the same sample, other DNA sequences code for this CDR3. The chain uses TRBV9 and TRBJ2-1; TRBD2 agrees at 8 bases. In germline, CDR1 is SGDLS, CDR2 YYNGEE. V gave up 4 bases and J gave up 3 bases; unmatched junction bases: 6. The length of the CDR3 is 15 residues. CDR3 protein: CASSPTSGSYNEQFF. In DNA form, the CDR3 reads TGTGCCAGCAGCCCCACTAGCGGTAGCTACAATGAGCAGTTCTTC.

V and J are TRBV2 and TRBJ2-7, with 12 positions matching TRBD2. The CDR3 spans 14 residues. After removal of 5 bases from V and 5 bases from J, the junction contained 4 bases not matched to a gene. Germline CDR1 and CDR2: SNHLY and FYNNEI. The CDR3 DNA follows: TGTGCCAGCAGTACTAGCGGGAGGATTGACGAGCAGTACTTC. As protein: CASSTSGRIDEQYF.

The J gene is TRBJ1-2, the V gene TRBV11-2, with D tentatively TRBD1 (5 bases). The CDR3 totals 14 residues. Germline values: CDR1 SGHAT, CDR2 FQNNGV. V was cut by 4 bases and J by 4 bases, with 13 bases left in between. The CDR3 nucleotides read TGTGCCAGCAGCTCGGGACCTCTGGGCTATGGCTACACCTTC. This encodes CASSSGPLGYGYTF.

The chain uses TRBV5-1 and TRBJ2-7; maybe TRBD2 (6 bases). This CDR3 region has 20 residues. The germline V and J ends were trimmed by 0 bases and 0 bases, with 25 bases remaining between them. Germline lookup yields CDR1 SGHRS and CDR2 YFSETQ. CDR3 sequence (DNA): TGCGCCAGCAGCTTGGCCAAGGACTACCGACAAATTAACCTCTCCTACGAGCAGTACTTC. This translates into CASSLAKDYRQINLSYEQYF.